This is a list of T cell receptor beta chains from one sample in a study of T cell responses to AZD1222 COVID-19 vaccine. Sequencing was performed with immunoSEQ multiplex PCR; in TCRdb, only in-frame clones are kept and a portion is missing. Seen here are 150,000 to 200,000 clones, 94% observed once, and the top ten hold roughly 5.6%. The specimen was peripheral blood, collected 28 days after the second AZD1222 dose. These receptor sequences come from an adult who received the AZD1222 COVID-19 vaccine. Each CDR3 is given with its conserved first and last residue. The order of the fields is CDR3 protein, J gene, V gene, clone size. Size tells how often a clone was seen (once, few, many) or the class of an expanded clone, and some rows leave it out.

CASSRLAGVGYEQYF TRBJ2-7 TRBV27 .
CASSGGAGIYNEQFF TRBJ2-1 TRBV7-2 .
CASSYGEGGYEQYF TRBJ2-7 TRBV6-5 .
CASSQGRADTQYF TRBJ2-3 TRBV6-5 .
CASSLALADTDTQYF TRBJ2-3 TRBV7-9 .
CASSLHWDRGDTEAFF TRBJ1-1 TRBV7-2 .
CASSSGLATRPSKETQYF TRBJ2-5 TRBV5-4 .
CSVYSRDRGQNEQFF TRBJ2-1 TRBV29-1 .
CAIRLGGEQFF TRBJ2-1 TRBV10-3 .
CASSSGQPYGYTF TRBJ1-2 TRBV7-9 .
CASSYLGRGTDTQYF TRBJ2-3 TRBV6-5 .
CASSGTAIVGAGELFF TRBJ2-2 TRBV2 .
CASSILREAKNIQYF TRBJ2-4 TRBV19 .
CASSHTSGPLYEQYF TRBJ2-7 TRBV27 .
CASSLVRPPYEQYF TRBJ2-7 TRBV5-8 .
CASSLASSNEQFF TRBJ2-1 TRBV5-4 few
CASSGGTDATNEKLFF TRBJ1-4 TRBV2 .
CATSDSAANTGELFF TRBJ2-2 TRBV24-1 .
CAINPGHYTGELFF TRBJ2-2 TRBV10-3 .
CATEDTLGYEQYF TRBJ2-7 TRBV10-3 .
CASSLAGRGAGGEQYF TRBJ2-7 TRBV5-1 .
CASSTGTGVYNSPLHF TRBJ1-6 TRBV19 .
CASGQGTWPQHF TRBJ1-5 TRBV6-5 .
CASSRPWGPRGGGRNEKLFF TRBJ1-4 TRBV28 .
CASSLPFRSRGHNYGYTF TRBJ1-2 TRBV11-2 .
CASSEGRVKDYGYTF TRBJ1-2 TRBV10-2 .
CASSPIVTSGNTIYF TRBJ1-3 TRBV18 .
CASPSRGLSYNEQFF TRBJ2-1 TRBV12-2 .
CASSLRTAQSQETQYF TRBJ2-5 TRBV5-1 .
CACTPTGKAEKLFF TRBJ1-4 TRBV30 .
CATSDSGTGRKEKLFF TRBJ1-4 TRBV24-1 .
CASSPRLSTGNTIYF TRBJ1-3 TRBV27 .
CASSLRGAYEQYF TRBJ2-7 TRBV3-1/TRBV3-2 .
CASSQYPRTVALSYNSPLHF TRBJ1-6 TRBV28 .
CASSLRRETQYF TRBJ2-5 TRBV18 .
CASSRKYELPEAFF TRBJ1-1 TRBV6-5 .
CASSSPFLSSAEQFF TRBJ2-1 TRBV6-2/TRBV6-3 .
CASRPTGVTEAFF TRBJ1-1 TRBV7-8 many
CASSLGAAAYNEQFF TRBJ2-1 TRBV7-7 .
CARGPLDRDENTEAFF TRBJ1-1 TRBV21-1 .
CATSRDPRTVYGYTF TRBJ1-2 TRBV15 .